Below are 14 T cell receptor beta chains sequenced from a single sample in a study of cytomegalovirus exposure and HLA in healthy donors. Researchers ran the PCR with 60 Vbeta and 13 Jbeta primers. Clones were read by immunoSEQ multiplex PCR, and TCRdb kept only the in-frame ones, dropping some. The data hold roughly 150,000 clones, with around 74% observed a single time. Sequencing was carried out using PBMCs. These receptors were collected from a female donor in good health and CMV-seronegative.

The chain uses TRBV29-1 and TRBJ2-3; D is undetermined. From germline, CDR1 is SQVTM and CDR2 ANQGSEA. Trimming pared 3 bases from V and 10 bases from J, leaving 11 bases between. CDR3 length: 11 residues. CDR3 nucleotide sequence: TGCAGCGTTGAGAGGTCAGTCTCGCAGTATTTT. Amino acid sequence: CSVERSVSQYF.

The chain carries TRBV25-1 and TRBJ1-1; the D gene is possibly TRBD1 (5 bases). Trimming took 1 base from V and 11 from J, leaving 14 bases between them. The V gene's germline CDR1 is MGHDK and CDR2 SYGVNS. There are 13 residues in the CDR3. The CDR3 protein is CASSESGGFGAFF. DNA of the CDR3: TGTGCCAGCAGTGAATCGGGGGGGTTTGGGGCTTTCTTT.

This chain connects TRBV11-1 to TRBJ2-7, with D tentatively TRBD2 (5 bases). The CDR3 totals 14 residues. V was trimmed by 6 bases and J by 6 bases, leaving 18 bases between them. Germline CDR1 reads SGHAT; CDR2 reads FQDESV (reference sequence). CDR3 DNA: TGTGCCAGCAGAAACAAGAGGGTTGAAGGCGAGCAGTACTTC. This translates into CASRNKRVEGEQYF. Complete variable domain (other parts from reference TRBV11-1 and TRBJ2-7): EAEVAQSPRYKITEKSQAVAFWCDPISGHATLYWYRQILGQGPELLVQFQDESVVDDSQLPKDRFSAERLKGVDSTLKIQPAELGDSAMYLCASRNKRVEGEQYFGPGTRLTVT.

CDR3 in amino acids: CASSSPGTEDEKLFF. The CDR3 DNA follows: TGTGCCAGCAGCTCTCCCGGGACAGAGGATGAAAAACTGTTTTTT. J is TRBJ1-4 and V is TRBV7-9, with 7 bases identical to TRBD1. In germline, CDR1 is SEHNR, CDR2 FQNEAQ (reference sequence). The CDR3 has 15 amino acids. V lost 4 bases and J lost 6; bases outside the gene matches: 8.

Comments on this clone: The same CDR3 arises from other DNA sequences in this sample as well. The chain employs TRBV11-2 and TRBJ1-2; TRBD1 matches at 8 bases. V gave up 5 bases and J gave up 2 bases; unmatched junction bases: 7. The CDR3 runs to 15 residues. Germline V gene sequence: CDR1 SGHAT, CDR2 FQNNGV. The CDR3 DNA follows: TGTGCCAGCAGCCCCACAGGGGGAAGCAACTATGGCTACACCTTC. Its translation: CASSPTGGSNYGYTF. Together with reference TRBV11-2 and TRBJ1-2, the CDR3 gives the full variable domain: EAGVAQSPRYKIIEKRQSVAFWCNPISGHATLYWYQQILGQGPKLLIQFQNNGVVDDSQLPKDRFSAERLKGVDSTLKIQPAKLEDSAVYLCASSPTGGSNYGYTFGSGTRLTVV.

The chain combines TRBV2 with TRBJ1-2; a possible D gene is TRBD1 (5 bases). The CDR3 is 13 residues long. The V gene's germline CDR1 is SNHLY and CDR2 FYNNEI. Trimming removed 6 bases from V and 6 bases from J, with 14 bases in between. The CDR3 spells CASRDRTSNGYTF. CDR3 bases: TGTGCCAGCAGAGACCGGACAAGTAATGGCTACACCTTC.

This clone was recorded a few times. This chain joins TRBV7-9 and TRBJ1-2; D is possibly TRBD1 (6 bases). This CDR3 comprises 12 residues. CDR1 is SEHNR and CDR2 is FQNEAQ in the germline V gene (reference sequence). The V and J ends lost 5 bases and 6 bases respectively, with 10 bases between them. CDR3 bases: TGTGCCAGCAGCCCACACAGGGATGGCTACACCTTC. Its protein is CASSPHRDGYTF.

With regard to this clone: This specimen includes other DNA sequences encoding the same CDR3. The chain uses TRBV7-5 and TRBJ2-1; TRBD2, as called in the table, went unchecked against the DNA. TRBV7-5 is designated a pseudogene. This CDR3 has 16 residues. The CDR3 nucleotides are TGTGCCAGAAGCTTAGCGTTGCGGGGCCTTTACAATGAGCAGTTCTTC. Translating gives CARSLALRGLYNEQFF.

This chain joins TRBV11-2 and TRBJ1-1, with D maybe TRBD1 (5 bases). Germline V gene data show CDR1 as SGHAT and CDR2 as FQNNGV. Deletions cut 2 bases from V and 1 base from J, with 11 bases between. The CDR3 covers 15 residues. The CDR3 loop reads CASSLSPGSNTEAFF. CDR3 bases: TGTGCCAGCAGCTTATCGCCAGGGTCGAACACTGAAGCTTTCTTT.

The chain has TRBV27 and TRBJ2-3; 11 bases are shared with TRBD2. Germline values: CDR1 MNHEY, CDR2 SMNVEV (reference sequence). The CDR3 is made up of 16 amino acids. J was trimmed by 0 bases and V by 5 bases; bases with no gene match: 4. DNA for the CDR3: TGTGCCAGCAGTCCCCGACTAGCGGGAAGCACAGATACGCAGTATTTT. It is translated as CASSPRLAGSTDTQYF.

CDR3 amino acids: CAISGETSGSPEQFF. DNA of the CDR3: TGTGCCATCAGTGGGGAGACTAGCGGGAGTCCTGAGCAGTTCTTC. The V call is TRBV10-3, the J call TRBJ2-1; 12 bases line up with TRBD2. The CDR3 covers 15 residues. Germline-derived CDR1 and CDR2 are ENHRY and SYGVKD. Trimming took 4 bases from V and 9 from J; bases not matched to a gene: 7.

The chain carries TRBV28 and TRBJ1-2, with TRBD1 matching over 8 bases. The V segment lost 4 bases and the J segment 8 bases; nucleotides outside the gene matches: 12. The CDR3 has 15 amino acids. The germline gives CDR1 MDHEN, CDR2 SYDVKM. The CDR3: CASSSGPGQVGGYTF. The CDR3 DNA reads as TGTGCCAGCAGTTCGGGACCGGGACAGGTAGGAGGCTACACCTTC.

The chain employs TRBV27 and TRBJ2-3, with 9 positions matching TRBD2. Germline CDR1 MNHEY, CDR2 SMNVEV (reference sequence). Trimming cost V 2 bases and J 3 bases; bases outside gene matches: 3. This CDR3 is built from 15 residues. In DNA form, the CDR3 reads TGTGCCAGCAGTTTAGGCGGGAGGGGGACAGATACGCAGTATTTT. Protein sequence: CASSLGGRGTDTQYF.

The chain is built from TRBV5-8 and TRBJ2-7; D possibly corresponds to TRBD2 (6 bases). CDR1 SGHTS and CDR2 YDEGEE come from the germline V gene. This CDR3 has 14 residues. V gave up 4 bases and J gave up 3 bases, with 14 bases separating them. CDR3 nucleotide sequence: TGTGCCAGCAGCCGCGACCCCGGGAGCTACGAGCAGTACTTC. This encodes CASSRDPGSYEQYF.